These T cell receptor beta chains were read from a single sample in a study of blood T cell repertoires in COVID-19. TCRdb's table, derived via immunoSEQ multiplex PCR, lists solely in-frame clones and lacks some. Of 200,000 or so clones listed, more than 65% were seen once; the top ten hold roughly 2.4%. Sequenced input: peripheral blood. These receptors were collected from a woman in her sixties or seventies with acute or convalescent COVID-19. CDR3s include the opening cysteine and the closing phenylalanine or tryptophan. A D gene is named only where the DNA matches it firmly. Some rows mark clone size as missing; the rest say once, few, many or name a class of expanded clone.

>TRBV6-6|TRBD1|NA|TRBJ2-2
CASSKTGTDTGELFF
TGTGCCAGCAGTAAAACCGGGACAGACACCGGGGAGCTGTTTTTT
>TRBV19|NA|NA|TRBJ1-2
CASSTGRESYGYTF
TGTGCCAGTAGCACCGGACGGGAATCTTATGGCTACACCTTC
>TRBV5-4|NA|NA|TRBJ2-1
CASSLAGTYNEQFF
TGTGCCAGCAGCTTAGCCGGGACCTACAATGAGCAGTTCTTC
>TRBV9|TRBD1|NA|TRBJ1-4
CASSDGTGDEKLFF
TGTGCCAGCAGCGACGGGACAGGGGATGAAAAACTGTTTTTT
>TRBV4-2|NA|NA|TRBJ1-2
CASSQDAGAGGYTF
TGTGCCAGCAGCCAAGATGCGGGGGCGGGGGGCTACACCTTC
>TRBV19|NA|NA|TRBJ1-6
CASSKAARNSPLHF
TGTGCCAGTAGTAAAGCGGCCCGGAATTCACCCCTCCACTTT
>TRBV5-1|NA|NA|TRBJ1-2
CASSPTGSQVNYGYTF
TGCGCCAGCAGCCCGACGGGGTCTCAGGTGAACTATGGCTACACCTTC
>TRBV2|TRBD1|NA|TRBJ1-4
CASSEGRDRAF
TGTGCCAGCAGTGAGGGCCGGGACAGGGCTTTT
>TRBV6-5|TRBD1|NA|TRBJ2-7
CASRSPGQGNFEQYF
TGTGCCAGCAGGTCCCCGGGACAGGGCAATTTCGAGCAGTACTTC
>TRBV5-1|TRBD1|NA|TRBJ2-2
CASSLGQGRGGTGELFF
TGCGCCAGCAGCTTGGGACAGGGAAGGGGTGGAACCGGGGAGCTGTTTTTT
>TRBV2|NA|few|TRBJ1-2
CASSFDRNYGYTF
TGTGCCAGCAGCTTCGACAGGAACTATGGCTACACCTTC
>TRBV2|TRBD2|NA|TRBJ2-7
CASSAGLAGQEQYF
TGTGCCAGCAGTGCGGGACTAGCGGGGCAGGAGCAGTACTTC
>TRBV6-6|TRBD2|NA|TRBJ2-5
CASSYSGNGETQYF
TGTGCCAGCAGTTACAGCGGGAACGGGGAGACCCAGTACTTC
>TRBV6-5|TRBD1|NA|TRBJ1-2
CASRQGQGATGYTF
TGTGCCAGCAGACAAGGACAGGGGGCCACTGGCTACACCTTC
>TRBV7-2|TRBD2|NA|TRBJ2-3
CASSSQTSRVDTQYF
TGTGCCAGCAGCTCTCAGACTAGCCGAGTAGATACGCAGTATTTT
>TRBV7-9|NA|NA|TRBJ1-4
CASSLRQATNEKLFF
TGTGCCAGCAGCTTGCGACAGGCAACTAATGAAAAACTGTTTTTT
>TRBV18|NA|NA|TRBJ2-7
CASSPRQGSTYEQYF
TGTGCCAGCTCACCAAGGCAGGGAAGTACCTACGAGCAGTACTTC
>TRBV5-4|TRBD1|NA|TRBJ1-2
CASSVQGNYGYTF
TGTGCCAGCAGCGTACAGGGGAACTATGGCTACACCTTC
>TRBV6-5|TRBD1|NA|TRBJ1-5
CASSIDRAQPQHF
TGTGCCAGCAGCATAGACAGGGCACAGCCCCAGCATTTT
>TRBV19|TRBD1|NA|TRBJ1-2
CASSKVHSGGDNYGYTF
TGTGCCAGTAGTAAAGTCCACTCAGGGGGCGATAACTATGGCTACACCTTC
>TRBV14|TRBD2|NA|TRBJ2-7
CASSPSGGFSYEQYF
TGTGCCAGCAGCCCTTCGGGGGGATTCTCCTACGAGCAGTACTTC
>TRBV3-1/TRBV3-2|NA|NA|TRBJ1-1
CASSQVPSLVFNTEAFF
TGTGCCAGCAGCCAAGTACCTTCTTTAGTCTTTAACACTGAAGCTTTCTTT
>TRBV27|NA|NA|TRBJ1-1
CASSLKPLRGWGQNTEAFF
TGTGCCAGCAGTTTAAAACCGCTCCGAGGGTGGGGTCAGAACACTGAAGCTTTCTTT
>TRBV7-2|NA|NA|TRBJ1-2
CASSLNFLDSHYGYTF
TGTGCCAGCAGCTTAAATTTCTTGGACAGCCACTATGGCTACACCTTC
>TRBV9|NA|once|TRBJ2-3
CASSPGDSTDTQYF
TGTGCCAGCAGCCCAGGGGACAGCACAGATACGCAGTATTTT
>TRBV13|NA|NA|TRBJ2-3
CASSLTGGDTQYF
TGTGCCAGCAGCTTAACCGGGGGAGATACGCAGTATTTT
>TRBV10-3|NA|NA|TRBJ1-4
CAIRQQGNEKLFF
TGTGCCATCAGACAACAGGGTAATGAAAAACTGTTTTTT
>TRBV10-3|TRBD1|NA|TRBJ2-7
CAISGGQGYEQYF
TGTGCCATCAGTGGGGGACAGGGGTACGAGCAGTACTTC
>TRBV6-5|TRBD1|NA|TRBJ2-7
CASSGTGTAYEQYF
TGTGCCAGCAGCGGAACCGGGACAGCCTACGAGCAGTACTTC
>TRBV7-3|TRBD2|NA|TRBJ2-3
CASSLTSGGPADTQYF
TGTGCCAGCAGCTTAACGTCGGGGGGGCCGGCAGATACGCAGTATTTT
>TRBV5-6|NA|once|TRBJ1-1
CASSTGTANTEAFF
TGTGCCAGCAGCACAGGGACGGCGAACACTGAAGCTTTCTTT
>TRBV5-4|NA|NA|TRBJ1-2
CASSLEFDSYGYTF
TGTGCCAGCAGCTTGGAATTCGACAGCTATGGCTACACCTTC
>TRBV5-3|TRBD1|NA|TRBJ1-5
CARSIGTGNQPQHF
TGTGCCAGAAGCATTGGGACAGGCAATCAGCCCCAGCATTTT
>TRBV28|TRBD1|NA|TRBJ1-6
CASIAGGLSGSPLHF
TGTGCCAGCATCGCAGGGGGCTTATCGGGTTCACCCCTCCACTTT
>TRBV18|NA|NA|TRBJ2-5
CASSLEGGRQIETQYF
TGTGCCAGCTCACTGGAAGGGGGACGGCAAATAGAGACCCAGTACTTC
>TRBV5-8|NA|NA|TRBJ1-5
CASSLGAQPQHF
TGTGCCAGCAGCTTGGGAGCCCAGCCCCAGCATTTT
>TRBV19|NA|NA|TRBJ1-5
CASSPGGGTGNQPQHF
TGTGCCAGTAGCCCCGGGGGAGGGACGGGCAATCAGCCCCAGCATTTT
>TRBV30|NA|NA|TRBJ1-3
CAGEGRGSGNTIYF
TGTGCCGGCGAGGGGAGGGGCTCTGGAAACACCATATATTTT
>TRBV4-2|TRBD2|NA|TRBJ2-5
CASSHSLAGLETQYF
TGTGCCAGCAGCCATTCACTAGCGGGATTAGAGACCCAGTACTTC
>TRBV15|NA|NA|TRBJ2-1
CATSRVGDDLTRGAPLPEQFF
TGTGCCACCAGCAGAGTTGGGGATGACCTCACTCGGGGGGCACCCCTTCCTGAGCAGTTCTTC
>TRBV4-1|NA|few|TRBJ1-1
CASSRRDSNTEAFF
TGCGCCAGCAGCCGTCGCGACAGCAACACTGAAGCTTTCTTT
>TRBV12-3/TRBV12-4|NA|NA|TRBJ1-2
CASSYSVYGYTF
TGTGCCAGCAGTTACTCGGTCTATGGCTACACCTTC
>TRBV20-1|NA|NA|TRBJ2-4
CSASRASSNIQYF
TGCAGTGCTAGTAGGGCTAGCTCCAACATTCAGTACTTC
>TRBV7-8|NA|few|TRBJ2-1
CASSPWSRDFRSYNEQFF
TGTGCCAGCAGCCCCTGGTCCCGGGACTTCCGCTCCTACAATGAGCAGTTCTTC
>TRBV10-3|NA|NA|TRBJ1-2
CAIGEAGGYTF
TGTGCCATCGGAGAGGCGGGGGGCTACACCTTC
>TRBV7-2|NA|NA|TRBJ2-1
CASSLGRTGRDNEQFF
TGTGCCAGCAGCTTAGGGAGGACAGGGAGGGACAATGAGCAGTTCTTC
>TRBV19|TRBD1|NA|TRBJ1-5
CASSIRTGKGKQPQHF
TGTGCCAGTAGTATCCGGACAGGGAAGGGGAAACAGCCCCAGCATTTT
>TRBV5-8|TRBD1|NA|TRBJ1-5
CASSLQQGSNQPQHF
TGTGCCAGCAGCTTACAACAGGGGAGCAATCAGCCCCAGCATTTT
>TRBV24-1|TRBD1|NA|TRBJ2-7
CATEGQTGEQYF
TGTGCCACCGAGGGACAGACGGGCGAGCAGTACTTC
>TRBV11-1|TRBD1|few|TRBJ2-7
CASSRDSSYEQYF
TGTGCCAGCAGCCGGGACAGCTCCTACGAGCAGTACTTC
>TRBV3-1/TRBV3-2|NA|once|TRBJ2-3
CASGNGRQYF
TGTGCCAGCGGCAACGGGAGGCAGTATTTT
>TRBV28|TRBD1|NA|TRBJ2-3
CASILDRGDTDTQYF
TGTGCCAGCATACTGGACAGGGGCGACACAGATACGCAGTATTTT
>TRBV11-3|NA|once|TRBJ2-1
CASSLDRYNEQFF
TGTGCCAGCAGCTTAGATCGGTACAATGAGCAGTTCTTC